Following are 23 T cell receptor beta chains from one sample sequenced in a study of blood T cell repertoires in COVID-19. Assay used: immunoSEQ multiplex PCR; TCRdb lists only in-frame clones, some missing. Of over 200,000 clones in the sample, around 80% were seen once. Source material: PBMCs or T cells enriched from blood (not recorded which). Receptors originate from a man aged 55 to 70 who had recovered from COVID-19.

The chain links TRBV11-1 to TRBJ1-2, with D possibly being TRBD1 (5 bases). V was cut by 1 base and J by 6 bases, with 18 bases left in between. Germline CDR1 is SGHAT and CDR2 is FQDESV (reference sequence). This CDR3 has 16 amino acids. CDR3 loop: CASSLGEGSSRDGYTF. The CDR3 DNA reads TGTGCCAGCAGCTTAGGGGAGGGGTCGTCTAGGGATGGCTACACCTTC.

CDR3 sequence: CASSPQQASSYNEQFF. The CDR3 DNA sequence: TGTGCCAGCTCACCACAACAGGCTAGCTCCTACAATGAGCAGTTCTTC. The chain recombines TRBV18 with TRBJ2-1; D possibly corresponds to TRBD1 (5 bases). Germline V gene lookup returns CDR1 KGHSH and CDR2 LQKENI. V was cut by 1 base and J by 0 bases, with 10 bases left in between. The CDR3 contains 16 residues.

CDR3 DNA sequence: TGTGCCAGCAGCCAAGGGCAATTAAGGGGGACCCAGTACTTC. It translates to CASSQGQLRGTQYF. V is TRBV3-1 (or the pseudogene TRBV3-2) and J is TRBJ2-5; D might be TRBD1 (5 bases). Trimming took 1 base from V and 7 from J, leaving 13 bases between them. The germline CDR1 and CDR2 sequences are LGHDT and YNNKEL (reference sequence). CDR3 length: 14 residues.

This chain connects TRBV5-4 to TRBJ1-1; 7 bases agree with TRBD1. J was trimmed by 4 bases and V by 5 bases; bases with no gene match: 8. Germline V lookup: CDR1 SGHNT, CDR2 YYREEE (reference sequence). CDR3 length: 14 residues. CDR3: CASSMTGIGTEAFF. In nucleotides, the CDR3 is TGTGCCAGCAGTATGACAGGGATCGGCACTGAAGCTTTCTTT.

The V gene is TRBV18, the J gene TRBJ1-2; D might be TRBD1 (6 bases). The CDR3 totals 13 residues. CDR1 and CDR2 from the germline V gene are KGHSH and LQKENI. Deletions cut 5 bases from V and 2 bases from J, with 9 bases between. CDR3 bases: TGTGCCAGCTCATCCACAGGGAACTATGGCTACACCTTC. Amino acids: CASSSTGNYGYTF.

The rearrangement links TRBV24-1 to TRBJ2-7; TRBD2 aligns across 9 bases. This CDR3 comprises 16 residues. Looked up from germline, CDR1 is KGHDR and CDR2 is SFDVKD. J was trimmed by 2 bases and V by 3 bases; bases with no gene match: 7. In DNA form, the CDR3 reads TGTGCCACCAGTGATACCTCTAGCGGGGCTCCCTACGAGCAGTACTTC. It is translated as CATSDTSSGAPYEQYF.

The chain has TRBV12-5 and TRBJ1-1; 7 bases fit TRBD1. The V and J ends lost 6 bases and 0 bases, in that order; junction bases with no gene match: 1. Germline CDR1 is LGHNT and CDR2 is FRNRAP. There are 13 residues in the CDR3. CDR3 protein: CASGTGMNTEAFF. The CDR3 nucleotides are TGTGCTAGTGGGACAGGGATGAACACTGAAGCTTTCTTT. Full variable domain (rest looked up from reference TRBV12-5 and TRBJ1-1): DARVTQTPRHKVTEMGQEVTMRCQPILGHNTVFWYRQTMMQGLELLAYFRNRAPLDDSGMPKDRFSAEMPDATLATLKIQPSEPRDSAVYFCASGTGMNTEAFFGQGTRLTVV.

The chain combines TRBV4-2 with TRBJ1-6; 7 nucleotides align to TRBD1. CDR3 length equals 14 residues. CDR1 is LGHNA and CDR2 is YNFKEQ in the germline V gene. J lost 7 bases, V lost 3 bases, and 3 bases had no gene match. The CDR3: CASSHQGENSPLHF. CDR3 bases: TGTGCCAGCAGCCACCAGGGGGAAAATTCACCCCTCCACTTT.

This chain joins TRBV5-8 and TRBJ2-7; 9 nucleotides match TRBD1. V shed 0 bases and J 5 bases; nucleotides not matched to a gene: 15. This CDR3 comprises 18 residues. Germline-derived CDR1 and CDR2 are SGHTS and YDEGEE. CDR3 sequence: CASSLARDTRTGVHEQYF. In DNA, the CDR3 is TGTGCCAGCAGCTTGGCCCGCGACACAAGGACAGGGGTGCACGAGCAGTACTTC.

This sequence joins TRBV12-3 or TRBV12-4 and TRBJ2-5; perhaps TRBD1 as D (6 bases). V lost 4 bases and J 5 bases, leaving 11 bases between the germline ends. The CDR3 runs 13 residues. CDR3 nucleotides: TGTGCCAGCAGTTACAGGGTGGGGGAGACCCAGTACTTC. It translates to CASSYRVGETQYF.

This clone came up a few times. The chain joins TRBV6-1 to TRBJ1-2; D might be TRBD1 (6 bases). Deletions cut 3 bases from V and 4 bases from J, with 18 bases between. Per germline, CDR1 MNHNS and CDR2 SASEGT. The CDR3 has 16 residues. The CDR3 region is CASSELTGRGGYGYTF. As DNA, the CDR3 is TGTGCCAGCAGTGAGCTGACAGGTCGGGGGGGCTATGGCTACACCTTC.

This chain uses TRBV27 with TRBJ2-1; 10 bases match TRBD2. The V segment lost 6 bases and the J segment 3 bases; nucleotides outside the gene matches: 5. CDR1 MNHEY and CDR2 SMNVEV come from the germline V gene (reference sequence). This CDR3 spans 15 amino acids. The CDR3 nucleotides read TGTGCCAGCAGCCCGGGACTAGCGAACTACAATGAGCAGTTCTTC. Encoded protein: CASSPGLANYNEQFF.

The rearrangement joins TRBV29-1 to TRBJ1-1; 8 nucleotides match TRBD1. Germline loops: CDR1 SQVTM, CDR2 ANQGSEA. This CDR3 has 13 amino acids. V trimming: 8 bases; J trimming: 2 bases; junction bases outside the gene matches: 7. This CDR3 reads CSIRQGINTEAFF. The CDR3 DNA reads as TGCAGCATACGACAGGGGATAAACACTGAAGCTTTCTTT.

The gene calls are TRBV5-1 and TRBJ2-5, with TRBD2 matching 11 bases. Trimming cost V 4 bases and J 3 bases; bases outside gene matches: 5. In germline, CDR1 is SGHRS, CDR2 YFSETQ. There are 15 residues in the CDR3. The CDR3 nucleotides read TGCGCCAGCAGCCCCTTGACTAGCGGGGAAGAGACCCAGTACTTC. Translation: CASSPLTSGEETQYF.

J is TRBJ1-4 and V is TRBV30; the match to TRBD1 covers 11 bases. V dropped 5 bases and J dropped 7; count of bases not matched to a gene: 15. The CDR3 runs to 17 residues. CDR1 is GTSNPN, CDR2 SVGIG, per germline (reference sequence). Here the CDR3 reads CAWGGQGASIGSEKLFF. Here the CDR3 DNA reads TGTGCCTGGGGCGGACAGGGGGCCTCTATAGGGAGTGAAAAACTGTTTTTT.

This chain connects TRBV7-2 to TRBJ2-1, with 8 bases identical to TRBD2. The CDR3 length is 15 residues. Germline CDR1 and CDR2: SGHTA and FQGNSA. After removal of 4 bases from V and 0 bases from J, the junction contained 2 bases not matched to a gene. CDR3: CASSSLAGSYNEQFF. DNA for the CDR3: TGTGCCAGCAGCTCCCTAGCGGGCTCCTACAATGAGCAGTTCTTC.

This clone appeared a single time. The chain is built from TRBV11-1 and TRBJ1-1, with D unresolved. The germline gives CDR1 SGHAT, CDR2 FQDESV (reference sequence). There are 15 residues in the CDR3. Trimming took 5 bases from V and 5 from J, leaving 18 bases between them. The CDR3 spells CASSASGNERTEAFF. The CDR3 DNA reads TGTGCCAGCAGCGCCAGCGGAAACGAAAGAACTGAAGCTTTCTTT. Variable domain in full (rest from reference TRBV11-1 and TRBJ1-1): EAEVAQSPRYKITEKSQAVAFWCDPISGHATLYWYRQILGQGPELLVQFQDESVVDDSQLPKDRFSAERLKGVDSTLKIQPAELGDSAMYLCASSASGNERTEAFFGQGTRLTVV.

CDR3 coding DNA: TGTGCCAGCAGTACACTGCGGGGGGTATCCAATGAGCAGTTCTTC. It codes for CASSTLRGVSNEQFF. This chain connects TRBV7-8 to TRBJ2-1, with 8 nucleotides matching TRBD2. Per the germline V gene, CDR1 is SGHVS and CDR2 is FQNEAQ. J lost 6 bases, V lost 6 bases, and 10 bases had no gene match. The CDR3 has 15 residues. Full variable domain (outside the CDR3, taken from reference TRBV7-8 and TRBJ2-1): GAGVSQSPRYKVAKRGQDVALRCDPISGHVSLFWYQQALGQGPEFLTYFQNEAQLDKSGLPSDRFFAERPEGSVSTLKIQRTQQEDSAVYLCASSTLRGVSNEQFFGPGTRLTVL.

The chain carries TRBV6-6 and TRBJ1-4; weak D call: TRBD1 (5 bases). The germline V gene encodes CDR1 MNHNY and CDR2 SVGAGI (reference sequence). The CDR3 is 15 amino acids. Trimming pared 5 bases from V and 2 bases from J, leaving 12 bases between. In DNA, the CDR3 is TGTGCCAGCAGTGACCAGGGAAGCACTAATGAAAAACTGTTTTTT. It specifies CASSDQGSTNEKLFF.

The chain couples TRBV27 to TRBJ2-7; 9 positions match TRBD1. The germline V gene encodes CDR1 MNHEY and CDR2 SMNVEV (reference sequence). The CDR3 has 15 residues. With 5 bases clipped from V and 1 base from J, the junction kept 6 bases outside the gene matches. The CDR3 loop is CASSPLGTGSYEQYF. The CDR3 DNA reads as TGTGCCAGCAGTCCTCTGGGGACAGGGTCCTACGAGCAGTACTTC.

The V call is TRBV5-1, the J call TRBJ2-2; 7 nucleotides align to TRBD2. V lost 0 bases to trimming and J lost 2 bases; unmatched junction nucleotides: 7. Germline-derived CDR1 and CDR2 are SGHRS and YFSETQ. The CDR3 runs to 17 residues. The CDR3 DNA follows: TGCGCCAGCAGCTTGGGAGGACTAGGGCTAAACACCGGGGAGCTGTTTTTT. This sequence encodes CASSLGGLGLNTGELFF.

The chain carries TRBV7-2 and TRBJ2-7; D is possibly TRBD2 (6 bases). Germline V CDR1 and CDR2: SGHTA, FQGNSA. Between the trimmed V and J ends, which lost 7 bases and 2 bases, there was a span of 9 bases. The CDR3 is made up of 12 amino acids. CDR3 region: CASTTGAYEQYF. For the CDR3, the DNA is TGTGCCAGCACCACGGGAGCCTACGAGCAGTACTTC. The whole variable domain, filled in from reference TRBV7-2 and TRBJ2-7, reads GAGVSQSPSNKVTEKGKDVELRCDPISGHTALYWYRQSLGQGLEFLIYFQGNSAPDKSGLPSDRFSAERTGGSVSTLTIQRTQQEDSAVYLCASTTGAYEQYFGPGTRLTVT.

J is TRBJ1-1 and V is TRBV6-5; TRBD1 is a possible D gene (6 bases). CDR3 size: 14 residues. Germline loops: CDR1 MNHEY, CDR2 SVGAGI. V was trimmed by 4 bases and J by 0 bases, leaving 9 bases between them. The CDR3 coding sequence is TGTGCCAGCAGTTCAGGACAGATGAACACTGAAGCTTTCTTT. Its protein is CASSSGQMNTEAFF.